A single sample gave rise to the 27 T cell receptor beta chains below, sequenced in a study of T cell responses to AZD1222 COVID-19 vaccine. TCRdb keeps only in-frame clones here, not all; method: immunoSEQ multiplex PCR. The data contain 110,000 to 150,000 clones, 80% to 90% of them seen just once; the ten biggest clones take up roughly 3%. Sequenced here: peripheral blood, sampled on day 0 of AZD1222 vaccination. All receptors come from an adult in good health.

This clone is judged medium-sized. The rearrangement joins TRBV5-1 to TRBJ1-1; TRBD1 matches at 10 bases. V was pared by 2 bases and J by 1 base, with 5 bases of the junction left unmatched. The germline gives CDR1 SGHRS, CDR2 YFSETQ. This CDR3 is built from 16 residues. CDR3 sequence: CASSFGGTGANTEAFF. CDR3 DNA sequence: TGCGCCAGCAGCTTCGGGGGGACAGGGGCGAACACTGAAGCTTTCTTT.

V is TRBV3-1 (or the pseudogene TRBV3-2) and J is TRBJ2-7; D is uncertain. Trimming took off 1 base at V and 0 bases at J, with 10 bases between the two ends. The CDR3 runs 15 residues. The V gene's germline CDR1 is LGHDT and CDR2 YNNKEL (reference sequence). CDR3 in amino acids: CASSQGVSYSYEQYF. DNA for the CDR3: TGTGCCAGCAGCCAAGGGGTCTCCTACTCCTACGAGCAGTACTTC.

Only a few counts were recorded for this clone. V and J are TRBV4-1 and TRBJ2-5, with a possible D match to TRBD1 (5 bases). The CDR3 has 14 amino acids. The germline gives CDR1 MGHRA, CDR2 YSYEKL. Trimming removed 2 bases at V and 1 base at J, with 8 bases between. In nucleotides, the CDR3 is TGCGCCAGCAGCCAAAGACAGCTCCAAGAGACCCAGTACTTC. This codes for CASSQRQLQETQYF.

The V and J genes are TRBV27 and TRBJ1-1; no clear D. Germline CDR1 and CDR2: MNHEY and SMNVEV (reference sequence). The CDR3 length is 12 residues. The V end lost 6 bases, the J end lost 2 bases, and 7 bases lay between the germline ends. CDR3 residues: CASRDPNTEAFF. CDR3 sequence (DNA): TGTGCCAGCAGGGATCCCAACACTGAAGCTTTCTTT.

This chain connects TRBV5-1 to TRBJ1-2; possibly TRBD1 for D (6 bases). Germline V gene lookup returns CDR1 SGHRS and CDR2 YFSETQ. The CDR3 covers 14 residues. The ends were cut back, 1 base at V and 7 bases at J, with 14 bases in the middle. CDR3 nucleotides: TGCGCCAGCAGCTTGAGTTGGGGGCGCGGTGGCTACACCTTC. This sequence encodes CASSLSWGRGGYTF.

The chain joins TRBV6-5 to TRBJ1-1; weak D call: TRBD1 (5 bases). V dropped 6 bases and J dropped 8 bases, with 22 bases sitting between them. CDR1 MNHEY and CDR2 SVGAGI come from the germline V gene. The CDR3 sequence is 15 residues long. CDR3 residues: CASRTSRAAGFEAFF. The DNA of the CDR3 is TGTGCCAGCAGAACTTCGCGTGCGGCAGGGTTCGAAGCTTTCTTT.

The chain has TRBV21-1 and TRBJ1-1; the table's D call of TRBD1 was not tested on the DNA. TRBV21-1 represents a pseudogene. The CDR3 runs 17 residues. The CDR3 spells CASSKMDVGQGLSEAFF. For the CDR3, the DNA is TGTGCCAGCAGCAAAATGGACGTGGGACAGGGGCTCTCTGAAGCTTTCTTT.

The chain employs TRBV5-8 and TRBJ1-1; D gene unclear. V lost 4 bases to trimming and J lost 9 bases, with 25 bases between them. CDR1 and CDR2 (germline): SGHTS, YDEGEE. The CDR3 spans 16 residues. CDR3 sequence: CASSLSFIGVGSQAFF. In DNA form, the CDR3 reads TGTGCCAGCAGCCTTTCATTCATTGGGGTTGGTTCCCAAGCTTTCTTT.

The rearrangement joins TRBV2 to TRBJ1-1; D gene unclear. The V end was cut by 6 bases, the J end by 1 base, with 9 bases between. Germline loops: CDR1 SNHLY, CDR2 FYNNEI. CDR3 size: 13 residues. The CDR3 coding sequence is TGTGCCAGCAGGGTACAATGGAACACTGAAGCTTTCTTT. It encodes CASRVQWNTEAFF.

V is TRBV5-4 and J is TRBJ2-5; 10 bases map to TRBD2. CDR1 and CDR2 from the germline V gene are SGHNT and YYREEE (reference sequence). The CDR3 is 16 amino acids. After removal of 3 bases from V and 4 bases from J, the junction contained 9 bases not matched to a gene. The CDR3 nucleotides are TGTGCCAGCAGCTCCTGGACTAGCGGAACCACAGAGACCCAGTACTTC. Translation gives CASSSWTSGTTETQYF. Full variable domain (outside the CDR3, taken from reference TRBV5-4 and TRBJ2-5): ETGVTQSPTHLIKTRGQQVTLRCSSQSGHNTVSWYQQALGQGPQFIFQYYREEENGRGNFPPRFSGLQFPNYSSELNVNALELDDSALYLCASSSWTSGTTETQYFGPGTRLLVL.

V usage is TRBV7-9 and J usage is TRBJ1-2; no definite D call. Germline assignment: CDR1 SEHNR and CDR2 FQNEAQ (reference sequence). This CDR3 is 16 amino acids long. V lost 1 base, J lost 1 base, and 13 bases lay in between. The CDR3 coding sequence is TGTGCCAGCAGCTTAGATCACAAGCTCCTTAACTATGGCTACACCTTC. It yields the protein CASSLDHKLLNYGYTF.

The chain employs TRBV29-1 and TRBJ2-7; D possibly corresponds to TRBD2 (6 bases). Trimming left V 8 bases short and J 3 bases short, with 20 bases between. From germline, CDR1 is SQVTM and CDR2 ANQGSEA. CDR3 length equals 14 residues. The CDR3 sequence: CSSETQGSGYEQYF. The CDR3 DNA reads as TGCAGCTCAGAGACCCAGGGTAGCGGCTACGAGCAGTACTTC.

In this sample, this clone turned up once. V usage is TRBV7-9 and J usage is TRBJ2-2; TRBD2 matches 9 bases. With 5 bases clipped from V and 4 bases from J, the junction kept 14 bases outside the gene matches. The CDR3 has 18 residues. Germline values: CDR1 SEHNR, CDR2 FQNEAQ (reference sequence). CDR3 in DNA: TGTGCCAGCAGCCCACGGAGGGCGGGAGGGCCTGGCACCGGGGAGCTGTTTTTT. Translation: CASSPRRAGGPGTGELFF.

The chain couples TRBV11-2 to TRBJ2-2, with 10 positions matching TRBD1. There are 17 residues in the CDR3. Germline CDR1 SGHAT, CDR2 FQNNGV. Trimming took 4 bases from V and 0 from J; bases not matched to a gene: 5. The DNA of the CDR3 is TGTGCCAGCAGCTCGGTCGGGACAGGGGCGAACACCGGGGAGCTGTTTTTT. This encodes CASSSVGTGANTGELFF.

The chain uses TRBV10-3 and TRBJ1-2, with a possible D match to TRBD1 (6 bases). Germline CDR1 ENHRY, CDR2 SYGVKD. With 7 bases removed from V and 4 bases from J, the gap between germline ends came to 7 bases. The CDR3 runs to 11 residues. The CDR3 DNA is TGTGCCATCAAGGGGGGCTATGGCTACACCTTC. Protein product: CAIKGGYGYTF.

The chain links TRBV18 to TRBJ2-7; D uncertain. Germline CDR1 is KGHSH and CDR2 is LQKENI. Trimming stripped 3 bases from V and 3 bases from J, with 6 bases between. This CDR3 comprises 12 residues. CDR3 residues: CASSPTDYEQYF. In DNA, the CDR3 is TGTGCCAGCTCACCGACTGACTACGAGCAGTACTTC.

The gene calls are TRBV21-1 and TRBJ2-2; the table's D call, TRBD2, was not checked against the DNA. TRBV21-1 is an annotated pseudogene. This CDR3 region has 18 residues. As DNA, the CDR3 is TGTGCCAGCACAATAGAAGTGGGACTAGCGAACAACACCGGGGAGCTGTTTTTT. Its protein is CASTIEVGLANNTGELFF.

V and J are TRBV28 and TRBJ1-2, with 10 positions matching TRBD1. The V gene end was trimmed by 7 bases and the J gene end by 3 bases; junction bases not matched to a gene: 5. Germline V gene lookup returns CDR1 MDHEN and CDR2 SYDVKM. This CDR3 region has 14 residues. The CDR3 loop reads CASMRQGAYYGYTF. Here the CDR3 DNA reads TGTGCCAGCATGAGACAGGGGGCGTACTATGGCTACACCTTC.

The chain couples TRBV18 to TRBJ2-3; the D gene is possibly TRBD2 (7 bases). Trimming pared 6 bases from V and 5 bases from J, leaving 21 bases between. Per the germline V gene, CDR1 is KGHSH and CDR2 is LQKENI. This CDR3 region has 16 residues. The CDR3 DNA reads TGTGCCAGCTCTCCGGGGGGCAGGACGGATGGAGATACGCAGTATTTT. Translating gives CASSPGGRTDGDTQYF.

The V and J genes are TRBV10-3 and TRBJ2-7, with 7 bases identical to TRBD1. J was trimmed by 1 base and V by 5 bases; bases with no gene match: 11. The CDR3 is 16 residues long. CDR1 ENHRY and CDR2 SYGVKD come from the germline V gene. The CDR3 DNA reads TGTGCCATCAGTCTGTCCCCCGACAGGGAATCCTACGAGCAGTACTTC. As protein: CAISLSPDRESYEQYF.

The chain links TRBV30 to TRBJ2-1; 14 nucleotides agree with TRBD2. Germline values: CDR1 GTSNPN, CDR2 SVGIG (reference sequence). The V and J ends lost 4 bases and 6 bases, in that order; junction bases with no gene match: 5. The CDR3 extends over 15 amino acids. The CDR3 sequence: CAWNHGTSGSNEQFF. The CDR3 bases are TGTGCCTGGAATCATGGGACTAGCGGGAGCAATGAGCAGTTCTTC.

The chain links TRBV5-8 to TRBJ2-7; D unclear. Trimming left V 6 bases short and J 0 bases short, with 19 bases between. Germline V gene lookup returns CDR1 SGHTS and CDR2 YDEGEE. The CDR3 is 16 residues long. The DNA for the CDR3 is TGTGCCAGCATCGAGGTCGGAGCAGGCCTCTCCTACGAGCAGTACTTC. Translation gives CASIEVGAGLSYEQYF.

This sequence joins TRBV12-5 and TRBJ2-1; unclear D gene. CDR1 and CDR2 (germline): LGHNT, FRNRAP. V lost 4 bases and J 8 bases, leaving 9 bases between the germline ends. This CDR3 comprises 12 residues. The CDR3 sequence is CASGSTSYEQFF. CDR3 nucleotide sequence: TGTGCTAGTGGTTCGACCAGCTATGAGCAGTTCTTC.

The gene calls are TRBV5-5 and TRBJ1-2; no clear D. The V end lost 7 bases, the J end lost 0 bases, and 10 bases lay between the germline ends. The CDR3 consists of 13 residues. The germline V gene has CDR1 SGHKS and CDR2 YYEKEE (reference sequence). CDR3 protein: CASGRRANYGYTF. The DNA for the CDR3 is TGTGCCAGCGGTAGAAGGGCTAACTATGGCTACACCTTC.

The chain links TRBV19 to TRBJ1-6; no clear D. Deletions cut 5 bases from V and 9 bases from J, with 17 bases between. Germline V gives CDR1 LNHDA, CDR2 SQIVND (reference sequence). The CDR3 extends over 15 amino acids. The CDR3 here is CASSSPGGVGSPLHF. CDR3 DNA: TGTGCCAGTAGTTCCCCAGGCGGGGTGGGTTCACCCCTCCACTTT.

J is TRBJ2-7 and V is TRBV6-5; 8 nucleotides line up with TRBD1. CDR3 size: 13 residues. V lost 9 bases and J lost 2; bases outside the gene matches: 6. Germline V gene sequence: CDR1 MNHEY, CDR2 SVGAGI. CDR3 sequence reads: CASRTGSTYEQYF. The CDR3 DNA sequence: TGTGCCAGTCGGACAGGGAGCACCTACGAGCAGTACTTC.

The rearrangement links TRBV3-1 (or the pseudogene TRBV3-2) to TRBJ2-1; 7 positions agree with TRBD2. The J segment lost 5 bases and the V segment lost 3 bases, leaving 7 bases of the junction unmatched. Per germline, CDR1 LGHDT and CDR2 YNNKEL (reference sequence). The CDR3 is 15 amino acids. The CDR3 loop reads CASSHSAGFHNEQFF. The CDR3 region has the DNA TGTGCCAGCAGCCATTCAGCGGGATTTCACAATGAGCAGTTCTTC.